Listed below are T cell receptor beta chains from one sample, sequenced in a study of blood T cell repertoires in COVID-19. The data were produced by immunoSEQ multiplex PCR, yet TCRdb's version contains in-frame clones alone and is incomplete. The sample holds about 360,000 clones, around nine tenths seen once. Sequenced input: peripheral blood. These receptors were collected from a human donor in a cohort sampled during active COVID-19. The CDR3 runs from the conserved cysteine through the conserved F or W. D genes are given only for firm matches. Size is stated for part of the rows, as once, few or many counts, or as a class when the clone is expanded.

TRBJ2-7 | . | TRBV7-2 | 13 | . | CASSLEQGNEQYF | TGTGCCAGCAGCTTAGAACAGGGTAACGAGCAGTACTTC
TRBJ1-5 | . | TRBV5-8 | 17 | TRBD1 | CASSSGTGGAGGQPQHF | TGTGCCAGCAGTTCCGGGACAGGGGGCGCGGGAGGCCAGCCCCAGCATTTT
TRBJ2-7 | . | TRBV30 | 15 | . | CAWSVYEGGAYEQYF | TGTGCCTGGAGTGTTTACGAGGGGGGGGCCTACGAGCAGTACTTC
TRBJ2-1 | . | TRBV9 | 17 | . | CASSVAWDSGSYNEQFF | TGTGCCAGCAGCGTAGCTTGGGACTCGGGATCCTACAATGAGCAGTTCTTC
TRBJ2-3 | . | TRBV25-1 | 15 | TRBD2 | CASSEGGLGTDTQYF | TGTGCCAGCAGTGAGGGTGGACTAGGCACAGATACGCAGTATTTT
TRBJ2-1 | . | TRBV24-1 | 13 | . | CATSDSVYNEQFF | TGTGCCACCAGTGATTCGGTTTACAATGAGCAGTTCTTC
TRBJ1-2 | . | TRBV28 | 12 | . | CASSFSVYGYTF | TGTGCCAGCAGTTTTAGCGTGTATGGCTACACCTTC
TRBJ2-1 | . | TRBV9 | 16 | . | CASSVGLGLRGNEQFF | TGTGCCAGCAGCGTAGGGCTGGGACTGAGGGGCAATGAGCAGTTCTTC
TRBJ2-1 | . | TRBV7-2 | 14 | . | CASSPRVSTNEQFF | TGTGCCAGCAGCCCCCGGGTCTCAACCAATGAGCAGTTCTTC
TRBJ1-1 | . | TRBV30 | 13 | . | CAWTLGGAPWAFF | TGTGCCTGGACCCTTGGAGGGGCCCCCTGGGCTTTCTTT
TRBJ2-3 | . | TRBV29-1 | 13 | TRBD2 | CSVGLAATDTQYF | TGCAGCGTGGGACTAGCGGCCACAGATACGCAGTATTTT
TRBJ1-1 | . | TRBV6-5 | 16 | TRBD1 | CASSYAGTGGNTEAFF | TGTGCCAGCAGTTACGCCGGGACAGGGGGGAACACTGAAGCTTTCTTT
TRBJ2-7 | . | TRBV20-1 | 11 | . | CSVQTTYEQYF | TGCAGTGTCCAGACTACCTACGAGCAGTACTTC
TRBJ2-7 | few | TRBV19 | 15 | . | CASSIVTGSLGEQYF | TGTGCCAGTAGTATAGTCACAGGGAGTTTGGGGGAGCAGTACTTC
TRBJ2-3 | . | TRBV10-3 | 13 | TRBD1 | CAISGDRANTQYF | TGTGCCATCAGTGGGGACAGGGCAAATACGCAGTATTTT
TRBJ2-2 | . | TRBV6-5 | 15 | . | CASSYSGENTGELFF | TGTGCCAGCAGTTACTCGGGCGAGAACACCGGGGAGCTGTTTTTT
TRBJ1-6 | . | TRBV6-1 | 14 | . | CASSESWGTGPLHF | TGTGCCAGCAGTGAATCCTGGGGGACTGGACCCCTCCACTTT
TRBJ1-1 | . | TRBV10-3 | 16 | . | CAISESSANMNTEAFF | TGTGCCATCAGTGAGTCGTCCGCAAACATGAACACTGAAGCTTTCTTT
TRBJ1-2 | . | TRBV5-1 | 16 | TRBD1 | CASRPGTGTPAGGYTF | TGCGCCAGCAGGCCCGGGACAGGGACTCCGGCGGGGGGCTACACCTTC
TRBJ1-5 | . | TRBV6-5 | 13 | . | CASTQGIDQPQHF | TGTGCCAGCACACAGGGAATTGATCAGCCCCAGCATTTT
TRBJ1-3 | . | TRBV2 | 15 | TRBD1 | CASRGTGVHGNTIYF | TGTGCCAGCAGGGGGACAGGGGTTCATGGAAACACCATATATTTT
TRBJ1-1 | . | TRBV27 | 13 | . | CASSPSPNTEAFF | TGTGCCAGCAGCCCCTCCCCGAACACTGAAGCTTTCTTT
TRBJ2-7 | . | TRBV6-5 | 14 | TRBD1 | CASSRGQVSYEQYF | TGTGCCAGCAGCCGGGGACAGGTGAGCTACGAGCAGTACTTC
TRBJ2-3 | . | TRBV5-5 | 15 | TRBD2 | CASSSKFERGDTQYF | TGTGCCAGCAGCTCCAAGTTCGAGCGGGGGGATACGCAGTATTTT
TRBJ2-5 | . | TRBV5-4 | 14 | TRBD1 | CASSLTGLQETQYF | TGTGCCAGCAGCCTGACAGGGCTCCAAGAGACCCAGTACTTC
TRBJ1-6 | . | TRBV30 | 17 | . | CAWSVRGGSSYNSPLHF | TGTGCCTGGAGTGTACGAGGCGGTAGCTCCTATAATTCACCCCTCCACTTT
TRBJ2-5 | . | TRBV11-2 | 15 | . | CASSLGGSGQETQYF | TGTGCCAGCAGCTTAGGAGGGAGTGGTCAAGAGACCCAGTACTTC
TRBJ2-5 | few | TRBV12-3/TRBV12-4 | 13 | TRBD2 | CASSLRGAETQYF | TGTGCCAGCAGTTTGCGGGGGGCGGAGACCCAGTACTTC
TRBJ1-1 | many | TRBV7-8 | 14 | . | CASSIRAENTEAFF | TGTGCCAGCAGCATCAGGGCCGAGAACACTGAAGCTTTCTTT
TRBJ1-4 | . | TRBV27 | 14 | . | CASSLLSAGEKLFF | TGTGCCAGCAGTTTATTGTCGGCAGGCGAAAAACTGTTTTTT
TRBJ2-2 | . | TRBV5-8 | 17 | TRBD2 | CASSLASGRLNTGELFF | TGTGCCAGCAGCTTGGCTAGCGGGAGACTGAACACCGGGGAGCTGTTTTTT
TRBJ2-2 | . | TRBV9 | 16 | TRBD2 | CASSAGLAEDTGELFF | TGTGCCAGCAGCGCCGGACTAGCGGAGGACACCGGGGAGCTGTTTTTT